This T cell receptor (beta chain) was identified during a study of cytomegalovirus exposure and HLA in healthy donors. Study context: Membership in the Caucasian-associated ancestry cluster was found for around 81% of about 430 genotyped donors. Study-level results: Previous analysis showed most TCR beta V segments were productive about 87% or about 30% of the time. Highly shared sequence variants in one cluster were likely a sequencing artifact. A later analysis found most CMV-associated TCR beta chains apparently HLA-restricted.

This clone was found a few times. Its specificity is unknown. The PCR used 60 Vbeta and 13 Jbeta primers. Clones were read by immunoSEQ multiplex PCR, and TCRdb kept only the in-frame ones, dropping some. Among about 64,000 clones listed, approximately 83% were seen once. The CDR3 is 14 residues long. Germline lookup yields CDR1 WSHSY and CDR2 SAAADI. The V gene lost 3 bases and the J gene lost 0 bases, with 9 bases spanning the gap. Sequenced sample: PBMCs. This chain connects TRBV10-2 to TRBJ2-7; perhaps TRBD1 as D (6 bases). The TCR originated in a female donor in good health and CMV-seronegative. For the CDR3, the DNA is TGCGCCAGCAGTGACGGACAGCACTCCTACGAGCAGTACTTC. Translating it yields CASSDGQHSYEQYF.